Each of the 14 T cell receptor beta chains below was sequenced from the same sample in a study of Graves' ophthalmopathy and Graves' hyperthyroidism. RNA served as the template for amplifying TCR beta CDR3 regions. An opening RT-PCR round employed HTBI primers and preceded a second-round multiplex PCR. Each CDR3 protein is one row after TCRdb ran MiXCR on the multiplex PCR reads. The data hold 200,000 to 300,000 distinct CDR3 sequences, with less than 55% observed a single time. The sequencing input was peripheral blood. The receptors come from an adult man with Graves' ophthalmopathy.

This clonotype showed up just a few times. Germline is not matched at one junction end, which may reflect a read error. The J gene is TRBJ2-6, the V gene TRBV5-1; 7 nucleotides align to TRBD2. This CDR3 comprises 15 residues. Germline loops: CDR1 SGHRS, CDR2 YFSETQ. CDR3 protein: CASSPGGSGANVLTF. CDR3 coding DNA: TGTGCCAGTAGTCCCGGGGGGTCCGGGGCCAACGTCCTGACTTTC.

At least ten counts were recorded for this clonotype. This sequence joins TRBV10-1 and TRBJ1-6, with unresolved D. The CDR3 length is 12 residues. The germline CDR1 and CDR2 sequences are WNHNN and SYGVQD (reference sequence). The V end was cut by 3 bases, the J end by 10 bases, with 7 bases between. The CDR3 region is CASSESDSPLHF. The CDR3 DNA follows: TGCGCCAGCAGTGAATCAGACTCACCCCTCCACTTT.

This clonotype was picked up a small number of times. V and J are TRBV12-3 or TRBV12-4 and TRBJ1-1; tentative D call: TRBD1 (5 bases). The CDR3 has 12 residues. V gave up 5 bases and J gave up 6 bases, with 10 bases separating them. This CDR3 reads CASSQGNPEAFF. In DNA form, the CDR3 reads TGTGCCAGCAGTCAGGGTAATCCTGAAGCTTTCTTT.

CDR3 sequence reads: CASTPGNDRYGYTF. Here the CDR3 DNA reads TGTGCCAGCACCCCGGGTAATGATCGTTATGGCTACACCTTC. The gene calls are TRBV5-6 and TRBJ1-2; D remains unclear. The V end was cut by 6 bases, the J end by 5 bases, with 17 bases between. The CDR3 is made up of 14 amino acids. In germline, CDR1 is SGHDT, CDR2 YYEEEE.

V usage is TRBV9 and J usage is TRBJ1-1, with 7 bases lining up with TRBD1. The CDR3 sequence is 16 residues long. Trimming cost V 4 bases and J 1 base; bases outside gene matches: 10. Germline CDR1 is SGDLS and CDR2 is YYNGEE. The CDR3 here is CASSLGARGPNTEAFF. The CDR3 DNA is TGTGCCAGCAGCTTGGGGGCTAGGGGGCCGAACACTGAAGCTTTCTTT.

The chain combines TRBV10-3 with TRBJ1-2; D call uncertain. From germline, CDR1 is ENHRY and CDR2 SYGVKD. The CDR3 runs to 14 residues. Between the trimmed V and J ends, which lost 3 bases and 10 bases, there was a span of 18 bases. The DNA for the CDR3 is TGTGCCATCAGTGATTACGACGGAGGGTTTGCCTACACCTTC. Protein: CAISDYDGGFAYTF.

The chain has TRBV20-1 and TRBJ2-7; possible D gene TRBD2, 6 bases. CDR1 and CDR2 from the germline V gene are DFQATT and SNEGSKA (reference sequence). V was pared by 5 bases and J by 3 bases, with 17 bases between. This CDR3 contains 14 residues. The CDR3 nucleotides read TGCAGTGCTCGGCCTCTGGGACTTTACTACGAGCAGTACTTC. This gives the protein CSARPLGLYYEQYF.

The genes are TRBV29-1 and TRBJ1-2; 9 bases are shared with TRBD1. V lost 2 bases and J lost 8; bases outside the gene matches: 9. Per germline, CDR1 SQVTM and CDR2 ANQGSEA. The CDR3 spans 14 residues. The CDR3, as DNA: TGCAGCGTTGAATTCTTGGGACAGGGTACCGGCTACACCTTC. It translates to CSVEFLGQGTGYTF.

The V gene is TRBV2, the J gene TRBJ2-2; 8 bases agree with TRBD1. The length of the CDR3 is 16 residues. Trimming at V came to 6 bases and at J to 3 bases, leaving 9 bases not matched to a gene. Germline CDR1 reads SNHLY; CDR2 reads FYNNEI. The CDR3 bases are TGTGCCAGCAGCGACCGACAGGGGCGGGACACCGGGGAGCTGTTTTTT. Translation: CASSDRQGRDTGELFF.

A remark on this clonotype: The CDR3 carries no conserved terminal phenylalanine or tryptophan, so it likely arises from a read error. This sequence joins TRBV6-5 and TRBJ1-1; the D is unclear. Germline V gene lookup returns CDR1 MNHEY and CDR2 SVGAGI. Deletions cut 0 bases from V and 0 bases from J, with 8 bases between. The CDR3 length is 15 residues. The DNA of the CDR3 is TGTGCCAGCAGTTACTCGAGGTTGGTGAACACTGAAGCTTTCCTT. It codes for CASSYSRLVNTEAFL.

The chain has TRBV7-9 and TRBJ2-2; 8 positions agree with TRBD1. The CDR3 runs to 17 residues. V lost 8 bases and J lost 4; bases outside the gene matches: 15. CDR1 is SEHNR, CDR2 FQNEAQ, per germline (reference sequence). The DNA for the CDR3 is TGTGCCAGCTCACCACGGGCCAGGGGGCGCATCACCGGGGAGCTGTTTTTT. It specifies CASSPRARGRITGELFF. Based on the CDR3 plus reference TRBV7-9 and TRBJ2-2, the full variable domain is DTGVSQNPRHKITKRGQNVTFRCDPISEHNRLYWYRQTLGQGPEFLTYFQNEAQLEKSRLLSDRFSAERPKGSFSTLEIQRTEQGDSAMYLCASSPRARGRITGELFFGEGSRLTVL.

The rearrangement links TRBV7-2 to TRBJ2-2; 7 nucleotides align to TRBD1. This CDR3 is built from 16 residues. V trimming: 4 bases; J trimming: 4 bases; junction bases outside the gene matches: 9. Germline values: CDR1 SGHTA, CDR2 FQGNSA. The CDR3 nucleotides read TGTGCCAGCAGCTCCTCCGAGGGGGCCCGCACCGGGGAGCTGTTTTTT. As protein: CASSSSEGARTGELFF.

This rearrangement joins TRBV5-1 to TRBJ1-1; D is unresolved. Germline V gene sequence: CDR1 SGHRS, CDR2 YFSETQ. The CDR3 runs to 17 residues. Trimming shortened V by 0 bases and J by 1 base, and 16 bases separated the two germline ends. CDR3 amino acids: CASSLAIGGERNTEAFF. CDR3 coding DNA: TGCGCCAGCAGCTTGGCTATCGGCGGAGAGAGGAACACTGAAGCTTTCTTT.

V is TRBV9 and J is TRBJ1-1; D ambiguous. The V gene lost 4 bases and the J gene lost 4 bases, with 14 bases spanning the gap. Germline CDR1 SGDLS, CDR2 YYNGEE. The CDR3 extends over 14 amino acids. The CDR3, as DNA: TGTGCCAGCAGCCAATGGTTTGACGGCACTGAAGCTTTCTTT. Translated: CASSQWFDGTEAFF.